The sequence of this T cell receptor (beta chain) was determined in a study of T-cell memory formation after mild COVID-19. The CDR3 consists of 14 residues. V shed 6 bases, J shed 3 bases, and the junction held 3 bases outside the gene matches. Per the germline V gene, CDR1 is SNHLY and CDR2 is FYNNEI. In TCRdb, the 5' RACE reads were re-called with MiXCR into one record per CDR3 protein. The sample records more than 350,000 distinct CDR3 sequences, 16% being singletons. This chain joins TRBV2 and TRBJ1-2; 11 bases fit TRBD1. The source is a man aged 18 to 29 who had mild COVID-19 (a few samples of this study predate the infection). Cell type and time point are not known. The sequencing input was PBMCs or a T cell subset sorted from them (not recorded which). In DNA, the CDR3 is TGTGCCAGCAGCGGACAGGGGGCCGACTATGGCTACACCTTC. It specifies CASSGQGADYGYTF.